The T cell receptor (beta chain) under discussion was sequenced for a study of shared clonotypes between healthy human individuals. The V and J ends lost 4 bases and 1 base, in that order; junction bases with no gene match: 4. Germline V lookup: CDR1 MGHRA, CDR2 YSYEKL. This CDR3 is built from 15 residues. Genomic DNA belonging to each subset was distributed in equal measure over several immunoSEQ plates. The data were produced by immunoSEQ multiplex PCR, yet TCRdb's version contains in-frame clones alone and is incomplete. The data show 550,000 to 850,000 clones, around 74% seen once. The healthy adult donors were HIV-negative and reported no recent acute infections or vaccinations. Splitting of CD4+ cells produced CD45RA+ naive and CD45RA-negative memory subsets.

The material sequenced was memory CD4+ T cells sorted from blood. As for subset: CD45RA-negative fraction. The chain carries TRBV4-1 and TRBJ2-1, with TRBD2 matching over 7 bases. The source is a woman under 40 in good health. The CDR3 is CASSPRGGSYNEQFF. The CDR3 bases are TGCGCCAGCAGCCCCCGGGGAGGGTCCTACAATGAGCAGTTCTTC.